The T cell receptor (beta chain) under discussion was sequenced for a study of blood T cell repertoires in COVID-19 (dated by TCRdb to the early 2020s). For context, the study as a whole: The collaborator samples originated in the United States, Italy and Spain and spanned the acute and convalescent phases of COVID-19. Samples came from the ongoing ImmuneRACE study (first 160 participants) plus 1,254 subjects from 6 global collaborators. Where available, HLA class I and class II types were obtained from metadata supplied by the sample provider rather than from assay-based typing. A de-identified subject ID, COVID-19 status, age in years and sex were almost always included in the sample metadata. The repertoires were released in a freely available public database meant as a resource for research on the immune response to SARS-CoV-2. The material from the prospective study consisted of cDNA or gDNA derived from T cells, B-cell-depleted T cells, or PBMCs. Subjects who had been exposed to COVID-19, were actively infected with it, or had recovered from it provided the deeply sampled blood TCRbeta repertoires that made up the dataset. What the research found in general, with its limitations: The quantity of clinical and demographic metadata differed by source and by participant and was supplied without curation.

Remarks on this clone: It lacks a known antigen. No clone much larger than this one lies a single base away; base qualities are absent.

The CDR3 has 14 amino acids, counting the end cysteine and phenylalanine. Only the CDR3 DNA is retained, 42 bases long and in frame from the first base. Trimming takes 5 bases off V and 3 bases off J; junction bases not matched to a gene: 4. CDR1 is given as MDHEN and CDR2 as SYDVKM, both from the germline V gene. The immunoSEQ Assay, a bias-controlled multiplex PCR, was used to amplify TCRbeta CDR3 regions from genomic DNA. Processing in the source paper ran as follows. Within the assay, amplification of reference gene primers was used to estimate how many nucleated cells each sample contained. To quantify the absolute abundance of each unique TCRbeta CDR3 rearrangement, sequence reads were collapsed and filtered. For each sample, productive Simpson clonality was calculated as the square root of Simpson's diversity index over productive rearrangements. Sourced from immuneACCESS, this table was stored by TCRdb with only in-frame sequences that have V and J called. A share of the clones is absent; for the studies checked, an unresolved V gene accounts for under half, and the remainder has no known explanation. V, J and clone size derive from that table, while D and trimming were established from the DNA sequence. The table for this sample lists about 220,000 clones; around 81% of them were counted only once. Of the sample, around 13% falls within the top ten clones.

The collaborating institutions used their own protocols to collect whole blood in K2EDTA tubes. For TCRbeta analysis, collaborators shipped samples in one of three forms: frozen whole blood, isolated PBMCs, or DNA extracted from either of those sample types. The clonotype originates from a human donor in a cohort sampled during active COVID-19. Source material: peripheral blood. In this chain, TRBV28 is recombined with TRBJ1-1; 9 central bases correspond to TRBD1. The nucleotide sequence is given as TGTGCCAGCAGTCAGACAGGGGGGGACACTGAAGCTTTCTTT. Its product reads: CASSQTGGDTEAFF.